This is a list of T cell receptor beta chains from one sample in a study of neurological immune-mediated disorders. TCRdb reprocessed the 5' RACE reads via MiXCR and lists one record per CDR3 protein. The data show roughly 100,000 distinct CDR3 sequences, 3.5% seen once. Sequencing was done on a sample of PBMCs. These receptors originate from a woman under 30 with multiple sclerosis. Both conserved end residues are part of each CDR3. D genes are given only for firm matches. A row's size may be missing; if present it is once, few, many or a size class.

clone_size j_call d_call v_call cdr3_nt cdr3_aa
many TRBJ2-7 TRBD1 TRBV7-9 TGTGCCAGCAGCTTAGTTTCCGGACAGGGGATCAACGAGCAGTACTTC CASSLVSGQGINEQYF
many TRBJ1-4 . TRBV15 TGTGCCACCAGCCGGGACGTGGGGGGTGAAAAACTGTTTTTT CATSRDVGGEKLFF
many TRBJ2-5 TRBD1 TRBV5-8 TGTGCCAGCAGCTTTGTAGACAGGGACCAAGAGACCCAGTACTTC CASSFVDRDQETQYF
many TRBJ2-5 . TRBV7-9 TGTGCCAGCAACTCGGGAAACCAAGAGACCCAGTACTTC CASNSGNQETQYF
many TRBJ1-2 . TRBV28 TGTGCCAGCAGTCCCCCCGGCGGCGGGTACTATGGCTACACCTTC CASSPPGGGYYGYTF
many TRBJ1-2 . TRBV19 TGTGCCAGTAGTATGTACCGGGTCTTCCCCAACTACACCTTC CASSMYRVFPNYTF
many TRBJ2-5 TRBD2 TRBV5-1 TGCGCCAGCAGCTTGGCCGGGGGGGAGGATGAGACCCAGCACTTC CASSLAGGEDETQHF
many TRBJ2-2 TRBD1 TRBV5-5 TGTGCCAGCAGCTTGAACACAGGGGGATTTACCGGGGAGCTGTTTTTT CASSLNTGGFTGELFF
many TRBJ2-3 TRBD2 TRBV7-6 TGTGCCAGCAGCCGTGGCCCCCCTAGCGGGGGACCCACAGATACGCAGTATTTT CASSRGPPSGGPTDTQYF
many TRBJ1-2 TRBD1 TRBV5-1 TGCGCCAGCAGCTCAGGACAGGGTAGTTTTGATGGCTACACCTTC CASSSGQGSFDGYTF
many TRBJ1-1 . TRBV20-1 TGCAGTGCTCCGCCGACCGGACCGAACACTGAAGCTTTCTTT CSAPPTGPNTEAFF
many TRBJ2-3 TRBD2 TRBV7-2 TGTGCCAGCAGCTTGGCCGAGCGGGGTTCGGGCACAGATACGCAGTATTTT CASSLAERGSGTDTQYF
many TRBJ2-2 . TRBV7-9 TGTGCCAGCAGCTTAAACTCCGGGGAGCTGTTTTTT CASSLNSGELFF
many TRBJ2-7 TRBD1 TRBV4-3 TGCGCCAGCAGCCGAGGGACAGGGGGCTACGAGCAGTACTTC CASSRGTGGYEQYF
many TRBJ2-1 TRBD1 TRBV2 TGTGCCAGCAGTAGCACTAGAGACAGGGTAAAGTCCTACAATGAGCAGTTCTTC CASSSTRDRVKSYNEQFF
few TRBJ2-2 . TRBV10-1 TGCGCCAGCAGTGAGTCGAGCGGGACAGCGAACACCGGGGAGCTGTTTTTT CASSESSGTANTGELFF
many TRBJ2-2 . TRBV3-1 TGTGCCAGCAGCCAAGATCCCGGGGAGAACACCGGGGAGCTGTTTTTT CASSQDPGENTGELFF
many TRBJ2-3 . TRBV5-1 TGCGCCAGCAGCTCTACTCCAACAGGGATTGATACGCAGTATTTT CASSSTPTGIDTQYF
many TRBJ2-3 TRBD2 TRBV7-2 TGTGCCAGCAGCCCCTCGGGAGGGTTAGATACGCAGTATTTT CASSPSGGLDTQYF
many TRBJ1-1 . TRBV20-1 TGCAGTGCTACCACCCCGGGTCCGAACACTGAAGCTTTCTTT CSATTPGPNTEAFF
many TRBJ2-5 . TRBV28 TGTGCCACCTCGGACGTTTTGGAGACCCAGTACTTC CATSDVLETQYF
many TRBJ1-6 . TRBV20-1 TGCAGTGCTAGTGGGGGCTTCAGGAGTGGTTCACCCCTCCACTTT CSASGGFRSGSPLHF
many TRBJ2-1 . TRBV6-2/TRBV6-3 TGTGCCAGCAGTTACTCGACAGTAAGCTCCTACAATGAGCAGTTCTTC CASSYSTVSSYNEQFF
many TRBJ2-7 TRBD1 TRBV28 TGTGCCAGCAGGGGGACAGGGGGGTACGAGGAGCAGTACTTC CASRGTGGYEEQYF
many TRBJ2-7 TRBD1 TRBV5-1 TGCGCCAGCAGCGGACAGGGTGGGGGTATCAACGAGCAGTACTTC CASSGQGGGINEQYF
many TRBJ2-7 TRBD2 TRBV20-1 TGCAGTGCTAGAGATGCCGCCGGGACTAGCGGGCCCCGAGTCCCCTACGAGCAGTACTTC CSARDAAGTSGPRVPYEQYF
. TRBJ1-6 TRBD1 TRBV6-1 TGTGCCAGCAGTGAAGGACAGGGGGCATCACCCCTCCACTTT CASSEGQGASPLHF
many TRBJ1-1 . TRBV5-1 TGCGCCAGCAGCTTGGGTTTTGGGGGCAGGAACACTGAAGCTTTCTTT CASSLGFGGRNTEAFF
. TRBJ1-1 . TRBV19 TGTGACAGTACCATCTCCTTTGAAGCTTTCTTT CDSTISFEAFF
many TRBJ2-3 . TRBV2 TGTGCCAGCAGTGAATTAGTCGATGTGGGAGATACGCAGTATTTT CASSELVDVGDTQYF
many TRBJ2-3 . TRBV20-1 TGCAGTGCTAGACCCACAGGTCCAGATACGCAGTATTTT CSARPTGPDTQYF
many TRBJ1-5 TRBD1 TRBV5-5 TGTGCCAGCAGCCCGAACCTACAGGGGGCTGGTCAGCCCCAGCATTTT CASSPNLQGAGQPQHF
many TRBJ2-3 . TRBV5-1 TGCGCCAGCAGTCCCGGGGCCCCCGGAGATACGCAGTATTTT CASSPGAPGDTQYF
many TRBJ2-4 TRBD1 TRBV2 TGTGCCAGCAGCGCTGACAGGGGAAACATTCAGTACTTC CASSADRGNIQYF
many TRBJ2-2 . TRBV12-3/TRBV12-4 TGTGCCAGCAGTTCGTGGGACGTCTGGGGGACCACCGGGGAGCTGTTTTTT CASSSWDVWGTTGELFF
many TRBJ1-3 TRBD1 TRBV12-3/TRBV12-4 TGTGCCAGCAGTCCGGGACAGGGGAAGCCGGCTGGAAACACCATATATTTT CASSPGQGKPAGNTIYF
. TRBJ2-1 . TRBV29-1 TGCAGCGGTCATAGCCCCGTGGGGAATGAGCAGTTCTTC CSGHSPVGNEQFF
many TRBJ2-1 . TRBV5-6 TGTGCCAGCACCGGCGGGCTAACCTACAATGAGCAGTTCTTC CASTGGLTYNEQFF
many TRBJ2-5 . TRBV20-1 TGCAGTGCTCCACGAGGTCTTCAAGAGACCCAGTACTTC CSAPRGLQETQYF
many TRBJ2-7 . TRBV5-1 TGCGCCAGCAGCTTCGGGACCACCTACGAGCAGTACTTC CASSFGTTYEQYF
many TRBJ2-1 . TRBV3-1 TGTGCCAGCAGCCAATGGGGGAGCTCCTACAATGAGCAGTTCTTC CASSQWGSSYNEQFF
many TRBJ2-7 . TRBV10-3 TGTGCCATCAGTGACGCCGGGCCGTATAATTCCTACGAGCAGTACTTC CAISDAGPYNSYEQYF
many TRBJ2-7 . TRBV6-5 TGTGCCAGCACCTCTACTTTCTACGAGCAGTACTTC CASTSTFYEQYF
many TRBJ1-2 . TRBV28 TGTGCCAGCAGTTCTCACGTGGGGAACTATGGCTACACCTTC CASSSHVGNYGYTF
many TRBJ2-2 . TRBV30 TGTGCCTGGAGTCGAGTGGCCCCCGGGGAGCTGTTTTTT CAWSRVAPGELFF
many TRBJ2-3 . TRBV12-3/TRBV12-4 TGTGCCAGCAGTTTCGGACTACCCTCGGTAGATACGCAGTATTTT CASSFGLPSVDTQYF
many TRBJ1-1 TRBD1 TRBV20-1 TGCAGTGCTAACGGGCAGGGGGCCGCGGACACTGAAGCTTTCTTT CSANGQGAADTEAFF
many TRBJ2-7 . TRBV5-1 TGCGCCAGCAGCCCGGGGGTTGTATCCTACGAGCAGTACTTC CASSPGVVSYEQYF
many TRBJ2-7 . TRBV5-1 TGCGCCAGCAGCTCTTCTTTTTCCTTCTACGAGCAGTACTTC CASSSSFSFYEQYF
many TRBJ2-7 TRBD1 TRBV5-6 TGTGCCAGCAGCCCTCGGGACAGGGGCATCCCCTACGAGCAGTACTTC CASSPRDRGIPYEQYF
many TRBJ1-1 . TRBV20-1 TGCAGTGCAAGGGGGTTTGGGGGAGGTAACACTGAAGCTTTCTTT CSARGFGGGNTEAFF
many TRBJ2-5 TRBD2 TRBV20-1 TGCAGTGCTACGCCTAGCGGGAGTACAGTGGAGACCCAGTACTTC CSATPSGSTVETQYF
many TRBJ1-2 . TRBV24-1 TGTGCCACCAGTGATGATGACAAGAACTATGGCTACACCTTC CATSDDDKNYGYTF
many TRBJ2-7 TRBD2 TRBV29-1 TGCAGCGTTGATGGCGCTAGCGGGTCCTACGAGCAGTACTTC CSVDGASGSYEQYF
many TRBJ2-3 TRBD1 TRBV29-1 TGCAGCGGTAGGACAGGGTCAGATACGCAGTATTTT CSGRTGSDTQYF
many TRBJ2-5 . TRBV12-3/TRBV12-4 TGTGCCAGCAGCCCTGAGGTGGCGGGGCAAGAGACCCAGTACTTC CASSPEVAGQETQYF
. TRBJ2-6 . TRBV7-9 TGTGCCAGCAGCAACCCTGGGGCCAACGTCCTGACTTTC CASSNPGANVLTF
many TRBJ2-2 TRBD2 TRBV20-1 TGCAGTGCTAGAGATGGCCGGGGGGGAAACACCGGGGAGCTGTTTTTT CSARDGRGGNTGELFF
. TRBJ2-3 TRBD2 TRBV5-5 TGTGCCAGCAGCCGGACTAGCAGCACAGATACGCAGTATTTT CASSRTSSTDTQYF